Included here is one T cell receptor (beta chain) sequence, with context. What it binds is not known. Germline-derived CDR1 and CDR2 are SEHNR and FQNEAQ (reference sequence). The CDR3 contains 13 residues. V lost 2 bases, J lost 7 bases, and 11 bases lay in between. This sample is drawn from a study of cytomegalovirus exposure and HLA in healthy donors. Whole-study results and caveats: Rarity held for most TCR sequences, but there were some public TCRs that occurred in many donors.

Vbeta (60) and Jbeta (13) primers were used in the PCR. TCRdb keeps only in-frame clones here, not all; method: immunoSEQ multiplex PCR. The profile shows about 180,000 clones, about four fifths of them singletons. The rearrangement links TRBV7-9 to TRBJ1-1, with unresolved D. Sequencing was carried out using PBMCs. This receptor was identified in a woman aged 30 to 39 in good health and CMV-seronegative. DNA for the CDR3: TGTGCCAGCAGCTTACACCTCCGAGGTGAAGCTTTCTTT. It encodes CASSLHLRGEAFF.